A selection of T cell receptor beta chains follows, all from one sample in a study of blood T cell repertoires in COVID-19. TCRdb's copy holds only in-frame clones and misses some; the assay was immunoSEQ multiplex PCR. This repertoire shows roughly 200,000 clones, roughly 85% found once; its top ten account for over 2.5%. Source material: peripheral blood. Receptors were obtained from a man in his sixties with acute or convalescent COVID-19. The CDR3 runs from the conserved cysteine through the conserved F or W. D genes are given only for firm matches. Size values are once, few and many counts, or a class for expanded clones, and some rows have none.

j_call,clone_size,v_call,d_call,cdr3_nt,cdr3_aa
TRBJ1-6,-,TRBV6-2/TRBV6-3,TRBD1,TGTGCCAGCAGTTGGACAGGTCCGAATTCACCCCTCCACTTT,CASSWTGPNSPLHF
TRBJ2-7,-,TRBV4-1,TRBD2,TGCGCCAGCAGCCAAGTACGAGCGGGAGGCTACGAGCAGTACTTC,CASSQVRAGGYEQYF
TRBJ2-3,-,TRBV4-2,TRBD2,TGTGCCAGCAGCCATCCTAGCGGGAGGGCGGTAAGGGATACGCAGTATTTT,CASSHPSGRAVRDTQYF
TRBJ2-5,once,TRBV14,TRBD1,TGTGCCAGCAGTACTTCAGGGGGTGGCCCGGGCGAAGAGACCCAGTACTTC,CASSTSGGGPGEETQYF
TRBJ2-7,-,TRBV6-5,-,TGTGCCAGCAGTCCGAATCGGCAGGCAGACTACGAGCAGTACTTC,CASSPNRQADYEQYF
TRBJ2-5,-,TRBV4-1,-,TGCGCCAGCAGCCAAGATAGGTCAGGGGAACAGACCCAGTACTTC,CASSQDRSGEQTQYF
TRBJ1-2,once,TRBV30,-,TGTGCCTGGAGTGTACGGGGGGACTATGGCTACACCTTC,CAWSVRGDYGYTF
TRBJ2-7,few,TRBV5-5,-,TGTGCCAGCACCTATCCGGGGACTGCCTACGAGCAGTACTTC,CASTYPGTAYEQYF
TRBJ1-4,-,TRBV5-1,-,TGCGCCAGCAGCTTAATACCGGGGAGAGAAAAACTGTTTTTT,CASSLIPGREKLFF
TRBJ2-5,-,TRBV19,TRBD2,TGTGCCAGCGGGGGGACGGGAGCGGTAGAGACCCAGTACTTC,CASGGTGAVETQYF
TRBJ1-1,once,TRBV6-5,TRBD1,TGTGCCAGCCAGGGACAGCCGAACACTGAAGCTTTCTTT,CASQGQPNTEAFF
TRBJ1-5,-,TRBV10-3,TRBD1,TGTGCCGTCGGGACAGAAAATCAGCCCCAGCATTTT,CAVGTENQPQHF
TRBJ2-7,-,TRBV19,-,TGTGCCAGTAGTGGGCCTGGGGGGAACTACGAGCAGTACTTC,CASSGPGGNYEQYF
TRBJ1-3,-,TRBV6-5,-,TGTGCCAGCAGTTACGGGGGCGACTCTGGAAACACCATATATTTT,CASSYGGDSGNTIYF